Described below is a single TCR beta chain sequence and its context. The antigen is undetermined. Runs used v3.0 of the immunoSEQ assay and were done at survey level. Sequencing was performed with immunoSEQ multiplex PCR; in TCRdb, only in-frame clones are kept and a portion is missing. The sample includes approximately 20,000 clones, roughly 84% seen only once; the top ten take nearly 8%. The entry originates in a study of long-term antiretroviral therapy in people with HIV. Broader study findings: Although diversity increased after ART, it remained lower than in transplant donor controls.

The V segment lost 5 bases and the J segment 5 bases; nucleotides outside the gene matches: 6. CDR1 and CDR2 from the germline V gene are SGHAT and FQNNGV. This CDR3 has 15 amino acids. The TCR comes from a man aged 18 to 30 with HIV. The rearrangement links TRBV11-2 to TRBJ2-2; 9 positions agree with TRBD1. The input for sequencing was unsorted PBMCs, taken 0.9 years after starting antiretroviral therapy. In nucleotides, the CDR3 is TGTGCCAGCAGCCAAGGACAGGGGAGGACCGGGGAGCTGTTTTTT. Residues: CASSQGQGRTGELFF.